The 4 T cell receptor beta chains listed next were all sequenced from one sample in a study of regulatory T cells in long-lasting Graves disease. Investigators prepared the TCR beta libraries by applying iRepertoire HTBI primers and Arm-PCR of CDR3 regions. TCRdb re-called the multiplex PCR reads through MiXCR, storing one row per CDR3 protein. Of about 200,000 distinct CDR3 sequences in the sample, roughly 19% were seen once. This sample's time point: newly diagnosed GD, antithyroid drugs for less than 3 months. RNA isolated from PBMCs was used to make the TCR library. These data also featured in a second study, about T cells in Graves' hyperthyroidism and ophthalmopathy.

The sample here was peripheral blood mononuclear cells (PBMCs), taken at new diagnosis, from a patient treated with antithyroid drugs. These receptors all stem from a woman younger than 45 with Graves disease.

This clonotype was counted ten times or more. This chain uses TRBV27 with TRBJ1-1, with D perhaps matching TRBD1 (5 bases). CDR1 and CDR2 (germline): MNHEY, SMNVEV (reference sequence). CDR3 size: 13 residues. V dropped 6 bases and J dropped 4 bases, with 12 bases sitting between them. CDR3: CASSFSGGTEAFF. CDR3 DNA sequence: TGTGCCAGCAGCTTCTCCGGGGGCACTGAAGCTTTCTTT.

This clonotype was seen more than once but under ten times. The chain combines TRBV5-5 with TRBJ2-7; D tentatively fits TRBD1 or TRBD2 (5 bases each). This CDR3 is built from 12 residues. Looked up from germline, CDR1 is SGHKS and CDR2 is YYEKEE (reference sequence). With 6 bases removed from V and 6 bases from J, the gap between germline ends came to 13 bases. In nucleotides, the CDR3 is TGTGCCAGCATTAGAGGGGCAGGCGAGCAGTACTTC. Its protein is CASIRGAGEQYF.

This clonotype turned up a few times. The genes are TRBV6-5 and TRBJ2-7, with 11 bases aligning to TRBD1. V shed 4 bases and J 12 bases; nucleotides not matched to a gene: 11. The CDR3 is 14 amino acids. Looked up from germline, CDR1 is MNHEY and CDR2 is SVGAGI. The CDR3 is CASSSVGTGGAWYF. CDR3 DNA sequence: TGTGCCAGCAGTTCGGTAGGGACAGGGGGGGCCTGGTACTTC.

In nucleotides, the CDR3 is TGTGCCAGCAGCCAGGGGGGTGCTAGCGAGGGTTACAATGAGCAGTTCTTC. Its translation is CASSQGGASEGYNEQFF. V and J are TRBV9 and TRBJ2-1; a weak D match, TRBD1 (7 bases). This CDR3 contains 17 residues. The V end was cut by 4 bases, the J end by 4 bases, with 21 bases between. The germline gives CDR1 SGDLS, CDR2 YYNGEE.